Shown below are 15 T cell receptor beta chains from a single sample sequenced in a study of control samples from healthy donors and cancer patients. Assay used: immunoSEQ multiplex PCR; TCRdb lists only in-frame clones, some missing. The data hold tens of thousands of clones, with around 87% observed a single time. Sequencing used PBMCs. Receptors originate from a woman aged 45-65 years with head and neck cancer.

This clone came up once. This chain connects TRBV10-2 to TRBJ1-2; a weak D match, TRBD1 (5 bases). The CDR3 contains 14 residues. The V gene lost 0 bases and the J gene lost 7 bases, with 12 bases spanning the gap. CDR1 and CDR2 from the germline V gene are WSHSY and SAAADI. CDR3 nucleotide sequence: TGCGCCAGCAGTGAGTCGATGCAGGGTAGTGGCTACACCTTC. Translation: CASSESMQGSGYTF.

The rearrangement uses TRBV20-1 and TRBJ2-7; no reliable D call. The CDR3 sequence is 10 residues long. CDR1 DFQATT and CDR2 SNEGSKA come from the germline V gene (reference sequence). V gave up 3 bases and J gave up 10 bases, with 10 bases separating them. The CDR3 loop reads CSARAEGQYF. CDR3 bases: TGCAGTGCTAGGGCAGAAGGTCAGTACTTC.

J is TRBJ1-3 and V is TRBV5-1, with D hard to call. CDR1 is SGHRS and CDR2 is YFSETQ in the germline V gene. CDR3 length: 14 amino acids. Trimming cost V 1 base and J 7 bases, with 12 bases left between them. CDR3 region: CASSLNGLGNTIYF. In DNA form, the CDR3 reads TGCGCCAGCAGCTTGAACGGACTGGGTAACACCATATATTTT.

J is TRBJ1-1 and V is TRBV7-2, with 7 bases fitting TRBD1. With 5 bases clipped from V and 5 bases from J, the junction kept 8 bases outside the gene matches. This CDR3 comprises 14 residues. CDR1 is SGHTA and CDR2 is FQGNSA in the germline V gene. The CDR3 loop is CASSPMTGRTEAFF. The CDR3 region has the DNA TGTGCCAGCAGCCCGATGACAGGGCGGACTGAAGCTTTCTTT.

The V and J genes are TRBV2 and TRBJ2-5; the match to TRBD2 covers 7 bases. In germline, CDR1 is SNHLY, CDR2 FYNNEI. V lost 0 bases, J lost 7 bases, and 2 bases stayed unmatched. The CDR3 spans 13 residues. CDR3: CASSEAGGWTQYF. The CDR3 region has the DNA TGTGCCAGCAGTGAAGCGGGGGGGTGGACCCAGTACTTC.

This chain uses TRBV6-2 or TRBV6-3 with TRBJ1-6, with D unclear. V was trimmed by 6 bases and J by 0 bases, leaving 9 bases between them. Germline values: CDR1 MNHEY, CDR2 SVGEGT. This CDR3 has 15 amino acids. In DNA, the CDR3 is TGTGCCAGCAGCGCTAAGAGCTCCTATAATTCACCCCTCCACTTT. Amino acid sequence: CASSAKSSYNSPLHF.

The chain combines TRBV20-1 with TRBJ2-5, with D hard to call. Per the germline V gene, CDR1 is DFQATT and CDR2 is SNEGSKA (reference sequence). The ends were cut back, 0 bases at V and 7 bases at J, with 6 bases in the middle. The CDR3 is made up of 11 amino acids. CDR3 coding DNA: TGCAGTGCTAGAGACAGGCGGACCCAGTACTTC. Encoded protein: CSARDRRTQYF.

This chain uses TRBV5-1 with TRBJ2-1, with no clear D. Germline-derived CDR1 and CDR2 are SGHRS and YFSETQ. Trimming removed 3 bases from V and 9 bases from J, with 19 bases in between. The CDR3 loop spans 15 amino acids. The CDR3 here is CASSSAGRSVGEQFF. For the CDR3, the DNA is TGCGCCAGCAGCTCGGCCGGCCGGTCTGTAGGTGAGCAGTTCTTC.

The chain uses TRBV28 and TRBJ1-2; 7 nucleotides align to TRBD1. The CDR3 covers 14 residues. CDR1 MDHEN and CDR2 SYDVKM come from the germline V gene. J gave up 8 bases and V 6 bases, and 12 bases lay outside the gene matches. The CDR3 loop reads CASRPIIDRDGYTF. The CDR3 DNA reads as TGTGCCAGCAGGCCGATAATCGACAGGGACGGCTACACCTTC.

CDR3: CASSDWTGLNSPLHF. As DNA, the CDR3 is TGTGCCAGCAGCGACTGGACAGGGCTGAATTCACCCCTCCACTTT. The V gene is TRBV5-5, the J gene TRBJ1-6; 8 bases agree with TRBD1. Germline CDR1 and CDR2: SGHKS and YYEKEE (reference sequence). The CDR3 has 15 amino acids. The junction had 7 bases not matched to a gene; V was cut back by 4 bases and J by 7 bases.

The DNA for the CDR3 is TGCGCCAGCAGCCAAGGTAACGGAGGCACAGATACGCAGTATTTT. Translating it yields CASSQGNGGTDTQYF. The V call is TRBV4-3, the J call TRBJ2-3; D gene uncertain. The V gene's germline CDR1 is LGHNA and CDR2 YSLEER. The CDR3 length is 15 residues. The V gene lost 1 base and the J gene lost 1 base, with 9 bases spanning the gap.

The chain links TRBV6-5 to TRBJ1-2; D is undetermined. Trimming removed 6 bases at V and 8 bases at J, with 16 bases between. CDR3 length: 13 residues. Germline values: CDR1 MNHEY, CDR2 SVGAGI. CDR3 in amino acids: CASSLGEGRGYTF. Here the CDR3 DNA reads TGTGCCAGCAGCCTCGGGGAGGGAAGAGGCTACACCTTC.

CDR3 DNA sequence: TGTGCCAGCAGTGAACAGGGAAACACTGAAGCTTTCTTT. Protein sequence: CASSEQGNTEAFF. V and J are TRBV12-3 or TRBV12-4 and TRBJ1-1; D is perhaps TRBD1 (6 bases). This CDR3 is built from 13 residues. V was shortened by 5 bases and J by 2 bases, with 9 bases between the two germline ends.

The rearrangement joins TRBV7-2 to TRBJ1-6; weak D call: TRBD1 (5 bases). With 4 bases removed from V and 9 bases from J, the gap between germline ends came to 19 bases. The germline V gene has CDR1 SGHTA and CDR2 FQGNSA. There are 16 residues in the CDR3. This CDR3 reads CASSSQGGGIRSPLHF. In DNA, the CDR3 is TGTGCCAGCAGCTCTCAGGGAGGAGGGATTCGTTCACCCCTCCACTTT.

V gene TRBV5-1 combines with J gene TRBJ2-7; 7 bases line up with TRBD1. J was trimmed by 2 bases and V by 2 bases; bases with no gene match: 7. The CDR3 extends over 15 amino acids. CDR1 is SGHRS and CDR2 is YFSETQ in the germline V gene. The CDR3 protein is CASSLNTGTAYEQYF. DNA for the CDR3: TGCGCCAGCAGCTTAAATACCGGGACAGCCTACGAGCAGTACTTC.